These 10 T cell receptor beta chains came from one sample sequenced in a study of STAT5B mutations in CD4+ large granular lymphocyte leukemia (dated by TCRdb to 2021 to 2024). Receptor amplification or capture employed the immunoSEQ multiplex PCR assay. In its TCRdb copy, this immuneACCESS table keeps in-frame sequences only and misses some clones. Where compared with another copy, unresolved V genes explain less than half of these, and the others have no known cause. The sample has fewer than 40,000 clones on record, around two thirds of them singletons. Roughly 0.43% of the sample is taken by the ten largest. The sequenced material came from CD4+ T cells from blood buffy coats. The receptors originated from a human donor in good health.

V and J are TRBV5-6 and TRBJ2-2; unclear D gene. The length of the CDR3 is 15 residues. V dropped 1 base and J dropped 6 bases, with 13 bases sitting between them. Germline V gene data show CDR1 as SGHDT and CDR2 as YYEEEE. CDR3 residues: CASSLSGIVAGELFF. The CDR3 region has the DNA TGTGCCAGCAGCTTGTCTGGTATCGTGGCCGGGGAGCTGTTTTTT.

The chain joins TRBV19 to TRBJ1-1; maybe TRBD1 (6 bases). V was shortened by 10 bases and J by 5 bases, with 20 bases between the two germline ends. This CDR3 has 14 residues. Looked up from germline, CDR1 is LNHDA and CDR2 is SQIVND (reference sequence). CDR3 in amino acids: CATTSGGPGTEAFF. The CDR3 nucleotides read TGTGCCACAACAAGCGGGGGGCCGGGTACTGAAGCTTTCTTT.

A few counts support this clone. This chain joins TRBV4-1 and TRBJ1-6; D remains unclear. V was clipped by 0 bases and J by 1 base, with 4 bases between them. Germline V gene data show CDR1 as MGHRA and CDR2 as YSYEKL. The CDR3 length is 15 residues. The CDR3 sequence is CASSQDISYNSPLHF. CDR3 bases: TGCGCCAGCAGCCAAGACATTTCCTATAATTCACCCCTCCACTTT.

The V and J genes are TRBV6-5 and TRBJ1-2; the D gene is possibly TRBD1 (6 bases). The CDR3 consists of 14 residues. V lost 5 bases, J lost 5 bases, and 15 bases lay in between. Germline V CDR1 and CDR2: MNHEY, SVGAGI. The CDR3 DNA follows: TGTGCCAGCAGTGTCTCCGGGACAACTTATGGCTACACCTTC. Translation: CASSVSGTTYGYTF.

The V call is TRBV6-4, the J call TRBJ1-1, with D perhaps TRBD1 (6 bases). This CDR3 is built from 15 residues. Trimming left V 6 bases short and J 6 bases short, with 20 bases between. Germline V gives CDR1 MRHNA, CDR2 SNTAGT. The CDR3 bases are TGTGCCAGCAGGAGCGAGGGGGGGCTGGGCGCTGAAGCTTTCTTT. Translated: CASRSEGGLGAEAFF.

This chain uses TRBV30 with TRBJ1-1; D remains unclear. Trimming removed 4 bases at V and 7 bases at J, with 19 bases between. Germline values: CDR1 GTSNPN, CDR2 SVGIG (reference sequence). The CDR3 sequence is 14 residues long. CDR3 in DNA: TGTGCCTGGATCCAATTGAAAAGACGGCTTGAAGCTTTCTTT. It is translated as CAWIQLKRRLEAFF. The entire variable domain, with the rest obtained from reference TRBV30 and TRBJ1-1, is as follows: SQTIHQWPATLVQPVGSPLSLECTVEGTSNPNLYWYRQAAGRGLQLLFYSVGIGQISSEVPQNLSASRPQDRQFILSSKKLLLSDSGFYLCAWIQLKRRLEAFFGQGTRLTVV.

The rearrangement uses TRBV6-1 and TRBJ2-3, with 12 bases identical to TRBD2. This CDR3 is 16 amino acids long. Germline CDR1 MNHNS, CDR2 SASEGT. After removal of 6 bases from V and 4 bases from J, the junction contained 8 bases not matched to a gene. This CDR3 is CASSEILAGGADTQYF. The CDR3 region has the DNA TGTGCCAGCAGCGAAATTCTAGCGGGGGGGGCAGATACGCAGTATTTT.

This clone was seen a handful of times. This rearrangement joins TRBV10-1 to TRBJ2-1; no firm D call. The CDR3 sequence is 16 residues long. The germline gives CDR1 WNHNN, CDR2 SYGVQD (reference sequence). Trimming left V 4 bases short and J 0 bases short, with 13 bases between. The CDR3 protein is CASSGGGQSSYNEQFF. For the CDR3, the DNA is TGCGCCAGCAGTGGAGGTGGGCAGAGCTCCTACAATGAGCAGTTCTTC.

The V call is TRBV6-1, the J call TRBJ1-3, with D uncertain. The germline V and J ends were trimmed by 6 bases and 4 bases, with 16 bases remaining between them. Germline loops: CDR1 MNHNS, CDR2 SASEGT. This CDR3 comprises 15 residues. The CDR3 coding sequence is TGTGCCAGCAGCGATCTTCCAGAACCGGGAAACACCATATATTTT. It specifies CASSDLPEPGNTIYF.

The V and J genes are TRBV28 and TRBJ2-7; 11 bases agree with TRBD2. The CDR3 is made up of 14 amino acids. Germline CDR1 MDHEN, CDR2 SYDVKM. V trimming: 5 bases; J trimming: 3 bases; junction bases outside the gene matches: 3. This chain's CDR3 is CASSRTSGHYEQYF. The CDR3 bases are TGTGCCAGCAGTAGGACTAGCGGGCACTACGAGCAGTACTTC.